This T cell receptor (beta chain) was identified in a study of blood T cell repertoires in COVID-19. Study details: The United States, Italy and Spain were the sources of the acute and convalescent COVID-19 samples. PBMCs, B-cell-depleted T cells, or T cells were the source of the cDNA or gDNA that made up the material.

The CDR3 is 12 amino acids. Losses at the gene ends were 4 bases for V and 11 bases for J; bases not matched to a gene: 6. Germline V gene data show CDR1 as SGHAT and CDR2 as FQNNGV. In the study's own analysis: Cell counts per sample came from amplifying reference gene primers. Libraries were prepared by immunoSEQ multiplex PCR; TCRdb keeps only in-frame clonotypes and omits some of them. V, J and clone size reflect that table, while D and trimming were determined from the DNA. This sample carries more than 150,000 clones, around 89% of them seen once, and the ten largest clones take approximately 3%. A few counts support this clone.

The source material was peripheral blood. The sequence derives from a man aged 55 to 70 with acute or convalescent COVID-19. J is TRBJ1-1 and V is TRBV11-2, with 8 nucleotides matching TRBD1. In DNA form, the CDR3 reads TGTGCCAGCAGCTACTTCAGGGGGCAGGCTTTCTTT. Protein sequence: CASSYFRGQAFF.